This entry lists 18 T cell receptor beta chains sequenced from one sample in a study of blood T cells in healthy people across ages. Sample-barcoded 5' priming and a J-beta primer mix drove a second PCR of 7 to 11 cycles. TCRdb recomputed calls from the 5' RACE reads with MiXCR, one row per CDR3 protein. The sample yields about 2 million distinct CDR3 sequences, roughly 50% seen once. Sequencing was done on a sample of blood. The receptors here all came from a middle-aged woman in good health.

V is TRBV7-2 and J is TRBJ2-1, with D maybe TRBD2 (7 bases). Germline V gene sequence: CDR1 SGHTA, CDR2 FQGNSA. The V end was cut by 2 bases, the J end by 7 bases, with 15 bases between. This CDR3 comprises 15 residues. The CDR3 sequence: CASSLIGGPGNEQFF. DNA of the CDR3: TGTGCCAGCAGCTTAATCGGGGGGCCGGGAAATGAGCAGTTCTTC.

The chain couples TRBV5-5 to TRBJ2-3; D call uncertain. V lost 3 bases to trimming and J lost 2 bases, with 16 bases between them. CDR3 length: 16 amino acids. Looked up from germline, CDR1 is SGHKS and CDR2 is YYEKEE (reference sequence). CDR3 sequence (DNA): TGTGCCAGCAGCTACACATACCCTAACCCCACAGATACGCAGTATTTT. Amino acids: CASSYTYPNPTDTQYF.

This clonotype was counted a single time. The chain joins TRBV6-2 or TRBV6-3 to TRBJ2-7, with 8 bases lining up with TRBD1. CDR3 length equals 19 residues. Germline CDR1 and CDR2: MNHEY and SVGEGT. Trimming took 0 bases from V and 2 from J; bases not matched to a gene: 15. CDR3 in amino acids: CASSYSMRSGQGLTYEQYF. In nucleotides, the CDR3 is TGTGCCAGCAGTTACTCGATGAGGTCAGGACAGGGTCTAACCTACGAGCAGTACTTC.

This clonotype was seen more than once but under ten times. The rearrangement joins TRBV7-9 to TRBJ2-3; D might be TRBD2 (7 bases). Trimming shortened V by 2 bases and J by 5 bases, and 14 bases separated the two germline ends. This CDR3 region has 15 residues. The germline V gene has CDR1 SEHNR and CDR2 FQNEAQ (reference sequence). The CDR3 sequence is CASSLRGGPEDTQYF. CDR3 nucleotide sequence: TGTGCCAGCAGCTTACGCGGGGGCCCTGAAGATACGCAGTATTTT.

V gene TRBV6-6 combines with J gene TRBJ2-3; TRBD2 aligns across 8 bases. In germline, CDR1 is MNHNY, CDR2 SVGAGI (reference sequence). The CDR3 spans 12 residues. V dropped 2 bases and J dropped 14; count of bases not matched to a gene: 6. The CDR3 DNA reads TGTGCCAGCAGTTACCTTCGGGGGGGTGGGTATTTT. It is translated as CASSYLRGGGYF.

This clonotype has a handful of counts. This sequence joins TRBV4-2 and TRBJ2-5, with D perhaps assigned TRBD1 or TRBD2 (6 bases each). CDR1 is LGHNA and CDR2 is YNFKEQ in the germline V gene. V was cut by 2 bases and J by 11 bases, with 21 bases left in between. This CDR3 spans 15 amino acids. The CDR3 DNA follows: TGTGCCAGCAGCCAACCCGGGACAAACACGGGAGAGCAGTACTTC. Encoded protein: CASSQPGTNTGEQYF.

The chain is built from TRBV28 and TRBJ1-6; TRBD1 agrees at 8 bases. With V trimmed by 5 bases and J by 5 bases, 20 bases remained unmatched. Germline V gene data show CDR1 as MDHEN and CDR2 as SYDVKM. The CDR3 covers 20 residues. The CDR3, as DNA: TGTGCCAGCAGTAACCAGGAGATCCGGGACAGGCACGGCGATAATTCACCCCTCCACTTT. Translation gives CASSNQEIRDRHGDNSPLHF.

The CDR3 reads CASSLVASTEAFF. In DNA, the CDR3 is TGTGCCAGCAGCTTAGTCGCCAGCACTGAAGCTTTCTTT. This rearrangement joins TRBV7-2 to TRBJ1-1; no definite D call. The CDR3 runs 13 residues. Germline V gene sequence: CDR1 SGHTA, CDR2 FQGNSA. Between the trimmed V and J ends, which lost 1 base and 4 bases, there was a span of 7 bases. Full variable domain (remainder filled in from reference TRBV7-2 and TRBJ1-1): GAGVSQSPSNKVTEKGKDVELRCDPISGHTALYWYRQSLGQGLEFLIYFQGNSAPDKSGLPSDRFSAERTGGSVSTLTIQRTQQEDSAVYLCASSLVASTEAFFGQGTRLTVV.

This clonotype was counted between two and nine times. This chain joins TRBV2 and TRBJ2-7, with 9 bases identical to TRBD2. The CDR3 contains 15 residues. Germline values: CDR1 SNHLY, CDR2 FYNNEI. V shed 7 bases and J 4 bases; nucleotides not matched to a gene: 11. The CDR3 DNA reads TGTGCCAGCACTGAGAGACTAGCGGTGCCTTACGAGCAGTACTTC. Amino acid sequence: CASTERLAVPYEQYF.

This clonotype showed up just a few times. This chain joins TRBV6-2 or TRBV6-3 and TRBJ2-5, with 9 positions matching TRBD2. This CDR3 is 16 amino acids long. V shed 0 bases and J 1 base; nucleotides not matched to a gene: 3. Germline CDR1 MNHEY, CDR2 SVGEGT. The CDR3 DNA reads as TGTGCCAGCAGTTACTCGGCTAGCGGGGTCCAAGAGACCCAGTACTTC. Its translation is CASSYSASGVQETQYF.

This clonotype has just a few counts. The chain employs TRBV12-3 or TRBV12-4 and TRBJ2-6; TRBD1 matches 9 bases. V shed 9 bases, J shed 0 bases, and the junction held 6 bases outside the gene matches. The CDR3 totals 16 residues. CDR3 amino acids: CASRDREFSGANVLTF. DNA of the CDR3: TGTGCCAGTCGGGACAGGGAGTTCTCTGGGGCCAACGTCCTGACTTTC.

This clonotype occurred a few times. The CDR3 sequence is CASSLVGASHNYGYTF. CDR3 in DNA: TGCGCCAGCAGCTTGGTAGGCGCCAGCCATAACTATGGCTACACCTTC. The V and J genes are TRBV5-1 and TRBJ1-2; D remains ambiguous. The CDR3 extends over 16 amino acids. Germline V CDR1 and CDR2: SGHRS, YFSETQ. The germline V and J ends were trimmed by 0 bases and 1 base, with 13 bases remaining between them.

The chain has TRBV3-1 and TRBJ2-6, with TRBD1 as a possible D gene (5 bases). CDR3 length: 18 amino acids. Germline CDR1 and CDR2: LGHDT and YNNKEL (reference sequence). Trimming stripped 0 bases from V and 1 base from J, with 13 bases between. Here the CDR3 DNA reads TGTGCCAGCAGCCAAGAAAACAGGTTATATTCTGGGGCCAACGTCCTGACTTTC. Translation: CASSQENRLYSGANVLTF.

By share of the sample, this clonotype is large (0.1 to 1%). The CDR3 loop is CSARYWEDYGYTF. CDR3 nucleotides: TGCAGTGCTAGGTATTGGGAGGACTATGGCTACACCTTC. This sequence joins TRBV20-1 and TRBJ1-2; D is uncertain. The V end lost 3 bases, the J end lost 3 bases, and 11 bases lay between the germline ends. CDR3 length: 13 residues. The V gene's germline CDR1 is DFQATT and CDR2 SNEGSKA (reference sequence).

This clonotype occurred a few times. CDR3 coding DNA: TGTGCCAGCAGTTTAGGAACGTACGATACGCAGTATTTT. Protein sequence: CASSLGTYDTQYF. V is TRBV12-3 or TRBV12-4 and J is TRBJ2-3; no clear D gene. V lost 1 base and J lost 6, with 8 bases in between. CDR3 size: 13 residues.

This chain joins TRBV15 and TRBJ2-7, with D tentatively TRBD2 (6 bases). From germline, CDR1 is LNHNV and CDR2 YYDKDF (reference sequence). With 2 bases removed from V and 5 bases from J, the gap between germline ends came to 16 bases. This CDR3 is built from 15 residues. Written as DNA, the CDR3 is TGTGCCACCAGCAGATATACGGAGGGTGCCCACGAGCAGTACTTC. It codes for CATSRYTEGAHEQYF.

The chain joins TRBV5-1 to TRBJ2-1; D call uncertain. Germline V gene lookup returns CDR1 SGHRS and CDR2 YFSETQ. CDR3 length: 13 amino acids. Trimming pared 0 bases from V and 10 bases from J, leaving 11 bases between. In DNA form, the CDR3 reads TGCGCCAGCAGCTTGGTCGGCCGGTTCGAGCAGTTCTTC. Protein sequence: CASSLVGRFEQFF.

The chain recombines TRBV27 with TRBJ1-5; 7 bases align to TRBD1. The CDR3 extends over 15 amino acids. Trimming took 4 bases from V and 6 from J; bases not matched to a gene: 9. Germline V gives CDR1 MNHEY, CDR2 SMNVEV (reference sequence). CDR3 nucleotide sequence: TGTGCCAGCAGTTCCACAGGGGTCCAGGGTCAGCCCCAGCATTTT. Translated: CASSSTGVQGQPQHF.